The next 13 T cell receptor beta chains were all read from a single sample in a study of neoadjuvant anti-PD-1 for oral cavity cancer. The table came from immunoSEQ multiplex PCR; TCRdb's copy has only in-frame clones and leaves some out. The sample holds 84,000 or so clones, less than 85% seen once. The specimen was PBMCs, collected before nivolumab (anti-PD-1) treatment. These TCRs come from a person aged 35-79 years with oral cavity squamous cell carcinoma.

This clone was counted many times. Written as DNA, the CDR3 is TGTGCCACCAGCAGAGGGCCTGAGGCTGACGCTGGCTACACCTTC. Translating it yields CATSRGPEADAGYTF. The gene calls are TRBV15 and TRBJ1-2; D uncertain. Germline values: CDR1 LNHNV, CDR2 YYDKDF (reference sequence). The CDR3 runs 15 residues. Trimming pared 1 base from V and 7 bases from J, leaving 16 bases between.

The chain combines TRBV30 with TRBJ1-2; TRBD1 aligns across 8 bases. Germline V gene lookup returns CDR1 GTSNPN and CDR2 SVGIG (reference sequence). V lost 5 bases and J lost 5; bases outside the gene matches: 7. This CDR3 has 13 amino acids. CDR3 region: CAWAHRDRYGYTF. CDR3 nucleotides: TGTGCCTGGGCCCACCGGGACAGGTATGGCTACACCTTC. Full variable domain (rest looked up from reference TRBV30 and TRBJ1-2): SQTIHQWPATLVQPVGSPLSLECTVEGTSNPNLYWYRQAAGRGLQLLFYSVGIGQISSEVPQNLSASRPQDRQFILSSKKLLLSDSGFYLCAWAHRDRYGYTFGSGTRLTVV.

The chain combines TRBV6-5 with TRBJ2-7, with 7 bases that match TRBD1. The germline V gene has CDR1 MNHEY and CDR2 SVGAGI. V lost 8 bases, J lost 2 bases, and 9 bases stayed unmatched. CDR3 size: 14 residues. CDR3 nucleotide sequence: TGTGCCAGCCGATTTGACAGGGCTCCCTACGAGCAGTACTTC. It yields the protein CASRFDRAPYEQYF.

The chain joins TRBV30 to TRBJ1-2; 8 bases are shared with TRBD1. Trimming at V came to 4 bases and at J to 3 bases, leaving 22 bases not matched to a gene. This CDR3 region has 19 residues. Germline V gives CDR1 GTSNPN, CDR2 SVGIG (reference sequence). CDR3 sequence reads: CAWTHIDRGFFMTDYGYTF. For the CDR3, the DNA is TGTGCCTGGACCCACATTGACAGGGGTTTTTTCATGACCGACTATGGCTACACCTTC.

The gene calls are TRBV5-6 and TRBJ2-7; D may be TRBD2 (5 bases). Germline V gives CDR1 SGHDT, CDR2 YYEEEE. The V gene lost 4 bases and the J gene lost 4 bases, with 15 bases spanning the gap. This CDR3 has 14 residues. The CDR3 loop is CASSQDFDPYEQYF. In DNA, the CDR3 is TGTGCCAGCAGCCAGGACTTCGACCCTTACGAGCAGTACTTC.

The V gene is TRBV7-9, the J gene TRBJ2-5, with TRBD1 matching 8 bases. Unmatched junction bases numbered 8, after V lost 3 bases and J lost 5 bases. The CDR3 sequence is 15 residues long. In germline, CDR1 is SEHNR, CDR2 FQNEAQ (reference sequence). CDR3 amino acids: CASSFYTGGVETQYF. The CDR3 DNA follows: TGTGCCAGCAGCTTTTATACAGGGGGAGTGGAGACCCAGTACTTC.

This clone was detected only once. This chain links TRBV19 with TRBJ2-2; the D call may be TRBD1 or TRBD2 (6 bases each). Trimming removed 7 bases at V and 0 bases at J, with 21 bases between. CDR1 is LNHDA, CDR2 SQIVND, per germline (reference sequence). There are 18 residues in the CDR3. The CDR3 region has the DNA TGTGCCAGTACTACCCCCACAGGGCAGCGGGCGAACACCGGGGAGCTGTTTTTT. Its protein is CASTTPTGQRANTGELFF.

The CDR3 spells CASSEQLNTQYF. The CDR3 bases are TGTGCCAGCAGCGAACAATTGAATACGCAGTATTTT. V usage is TRBV7-9 and J usage is TRBJ2-3, with D unresolved. Trimming cost V 5 bases and J 7 bases, with 10 bases left between them. The germline CDR1 and CDR2 sequences are SEHNR and FQNEAQ (reference sequence). This CDR3 spans 12 amino acids.

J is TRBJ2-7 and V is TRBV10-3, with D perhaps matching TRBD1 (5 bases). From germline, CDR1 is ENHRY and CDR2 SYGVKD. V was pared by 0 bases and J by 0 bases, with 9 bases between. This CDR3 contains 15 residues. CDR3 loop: CAISESTVSSYEQYF. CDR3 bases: TGTGCCATCAGTGAGTCGACAGTGAGCTCCTACGAGCAGTACTTC.

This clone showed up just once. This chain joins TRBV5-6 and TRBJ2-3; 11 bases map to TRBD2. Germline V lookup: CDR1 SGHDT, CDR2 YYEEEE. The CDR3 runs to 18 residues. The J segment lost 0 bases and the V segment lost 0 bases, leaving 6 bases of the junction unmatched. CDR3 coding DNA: TGTGCCAGCAGCTTGGTAGCGGGAGGGATGCCTAGCACAGATACGCAGTATTTT. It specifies CASSLVAGGMPSTDTQYF.

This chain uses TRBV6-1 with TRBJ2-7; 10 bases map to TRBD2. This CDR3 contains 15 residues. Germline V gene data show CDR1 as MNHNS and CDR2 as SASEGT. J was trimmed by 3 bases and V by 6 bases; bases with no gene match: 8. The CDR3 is CASRSRTSGHYEQYF. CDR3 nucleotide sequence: TGTGCCAGCAGATCTCGGACTAGCGGCCACTACGAGCAGTACTTC.

The CDR3 is CASSLTAGTGANVLTF. The CDR3 DNA follows: TGTGCCAGCAGCTTAACGGCAGGCACCGGGGCCAACGTCCTGACTTTC. The chain has TRBV7-3 and TRBJ2-6; no firm D call. V lost 0 bases and J lost 4, with 10 bases in between. Germline assignment: CDR1 SGHTA and CDR2 FQGTGA. There are 16 residues in the CDR3.

The CDR3 region is CASSATYPQPQHF. In nucleotides, the CDR3 is TGTGCCAGCAGTGCCACTTACCCCCAGCCCCAGCATTTT. V is TRBV6-5 and J is TRBJ1-5; D gene unclear. V gave up 5 bases and J gave up 7 bases, with 12 bases separating them. The CDR3 is made up of 13 amino acids. Looked up from germline, CDR1 is MNHEY and CDR2 is SVGAGI.